One sample yielded the 25 T cell receptor beta chains listed below, sequenced in a study of OX40 agonist ivuxolimab in advanced cancers. Sequencing used immunoSEQ multiplex PCR; TCRdb keeps in-frame clones, though not all of them. The repertoire holds over 30,000 clones, with 80% to 85% as singletons. This specimen consisted of CD4+ or CD8+ T cells sorted from blood, obtained in a trial of the OX40 agonist ivuxolimab. The receptor set was obtained from an adult with an advanced solid tumor such as melanoma, head and neck, liver or kidney cancer.

In this sample, this clone turned up once. The gene calls are TRBV9 and TRBJ2-1; TRBD1 is a possible D gene (6 bases). Per the germline V gene, CDR1 is SGDLS and CDR2 is YYNGEE. V lost 1 base to trimming and J lost 6 bases, with 11 bases between them. The length of the CDR3 is 14 residues. CDR3 DNA sequence: TGTGCCAGCAGCGTATCTACAGGGCGCAATGAGCAGTTCTTC. Protein: CASSVSTGRNEQFF.

This chain joins TRBV4-1 and TRBJ1-3; D not certain. CDR3 length equals 15 residues. With 0 bases removed from V and 0 bases from J, the gap between germline ends came to 6 bases. CDR1 and CDR2 (germline): MGHRA, YSYEKL. The DNA of the CDR3 is TGCGCCAGCAGCCAAGATCCCGGCTCTGGAAACACCATATATTTT. It yields the protein CASSQDPGSGNTIYF.

The genes are TRBV7-8 and TRBJ1-1; 8 nucleotides line up with TRBD1. The germline gives CDR1 SGHVS, CDR2 FQNEAQ. CDR3 length: 16 residues. V lost 2 bases and J lost 0; bases outside the gene matches: 5. The CDR3 spells CASSLLTGALNTEAFF. CDR3 coding DNA: TGTGCCAGCAGCTTATTGACAGGGGCGCTGAACACTGAAGCTTTCTTT.

The chain employs TRBV18 and TRBJ1-1; D gene unclear. The CDR3 runs 11 residues. V was clipped by 8 bases and J by 0 bases, with 4 bases between them. Germline CDR1 KGHSH, CDR2 LQKENI. The CDR3 bases are TGTGCCAGCCCCCTGAACACTGAAGCTTTCTTT. Translated: CASPLNTEAFF.

In the case of this clone: One end of the junction does not line up with germline, which may come from a read error. The J gene is TRBJ2-7, the V gene TRBV27; no clear D gene. CDR3 length: 13 residues. CDR1 and CDR2 (germline): MNHEY, SMNVEV (reference sequence). The CDR3 spells CASQATTTSEPSF. In DNA form, the CDR3 reads TGTGCCAGTCAAGCCACGACCACCTCGGAGCCCTCCTTC.

The chain recombines TRBV12-5 with TRBJ2-5; 9 bases align to TRBD1. The CDR3 is 16 residues long. Germline V lookup: CDR1 LGHNT, CDR2 FRNRAP. After removal of 5 bases from V and 5 bases from J, the junction contained 12 bases not matched to a gene. As DNA, the CDR3 is TGTGCTAGTGGTCTCAAACAGGGGGCGCCGACCGAGACCCAGTACTTC. Its translation is CASGLKQGAPTETQYF.

The chain employs TRBV19 and TRBJ1-1; no clear D. The CDR3 runs to 15 residues. V was shortened by 2 bases and J by 2 bases, with 12 bases between the two germline ends. Germline V gives CDR1 LNHDA, CDR2 SQIVND (reference sequence). As DNA, the CDR3 is TGTGCCAGTAGTATATCAGGTACCAAAAACACTGAAGCTTTCTTT. As protein: CASSISGTKNTEAFF.

This clone is a singleton in its sample. This sequence joins TRBV4-1 and TRBJ1-4; D is unresolved. Trimming pared 1 base from V and 0 bases from J, leaving 6 bases between. The CDR3 runs to 15 residues. From germline, CDR1 is MGHRA and CDR2 YSYEKL. The CDR3 DNA reads TGCGCCAGCAGCCAAGTTATAGCAACTAATGAAAAACTGTTTTTT. The encoded protein is CASSQVIATNEKLFF.

This clone was found once. The chain carries TRBV2 and TRBJ2-1, with 8 bases identical to TRBD2. This CDR3 is 14 amino acids long. The V gene's germline CDR1 is SNHLY and CDR2 FYNNEI. V was pared by 4 bases and J by 10 bases, with 9 bases of the junction left unmatched. This CDR3 is CASSVAGPTPEQFF. CDR3 sequence (DNA): TGTGCCAGCAGTGTAGCGGGGCCCACCCCAGAGCAGTTCTTC.

In DNA form, the CDR3 reads TGTGCCAGCAGCCAGACAGGGGCTCTCTACAATGAGCAGTTCTTC. Protein: CASSQTGALYNEQFF. This chain uses TRBV5-6 with TRBJ2-1; 8 nucleotides agree with TRBD1. With 4 bases clipped from V and 3 bases from J, the junction kept 6 bases outside the gene matches. The germline V gene has CDR1 SGHDT and CDR2 YYEEEE. The CDR3 loop spans 15 amino acids.

In DNA, the CDR3 is TGTGCCAGTAGGGCCCGGACAGGCTATGGCTACACCTTC. Residues: CASRARTGYGYTF. The chain employs TRBV19 and TRBJ1-2, with 7 bases lining up with TRBD1. Germline V gene sequence: CDR1 LNHDA, CDR2 SQIVND (reference sequence). Unmatched junction bases numbered 5, after V lost 6 bases and J lost 4 bases. The CDR3 runs 13 residues.

The chain uses TRBV5-4 and TRBJ2-1, with TRBD2 as a possible D gene (5 bases). Trimming stripped 2 bases from V and 3 bases from J, with 9 bases between. The CDR3 runs to 14 residues. Germline V gene sequence: CDR1 SGHNT, CDR2 YYREEE (reference sequence). CDR3 nucleotides: TGTGCCAGCAGCTTAAGCGGTTACTACAATGAGCAGTTCTTC. It specifies CASSLSGYYNEQFF.

The rearrangement links TRBV18 to TRBJ1-2; TRBD1 matches 9 bases. Germline V CDR1 and CDR2: KGHSH, LQKENI. CDR3 length equals 13 residues. After removal of 5 bases from V and 6 bases from J, the junction contained 4 bases not matched to a gene. CDR3 in DNA: TGTGCCAGCTCAACGGACAGGGGCGATGGCTACACCTTC. As protein: CASSTDRGDGYTF.

As regards this clone: Other DNA sequences in the sample encode the same CDR3. V and J are TRBV30 and TRBJ1-1; D is perhaps TRBD1 (6 bases). The germline CDR1 and CDR2 sequences are GTSNPN and SVGIG (reference sequence). The CDR3 contains 13 residues. Trimming pared 0 bases from V and 1 base from J, leaving 6 bases between. The CDR3 bases are TGTGCCTGGAGTGTACAGGGGAACACTGAAGCTTTCTTT. It codes for CAWSVQGNTEAFF. Looking up the rest from reference TRBV30 and TRBJ1-1 gives the full variable domain: SQTIHQWPATLVQPVGSPLSLECTVEGTSNPNLYWYRQAAGRGLQLLFYSVGIGQISSEVPQNLSASRPQDRQFILSSKKLLLSDSGFYLCAWSVQGNTEAFFGQGTRLTVV.

This clone is a singleton in its sample. CDR3 sequence: CASSQGFGGNQPQHF. The CDR3 DNA reads TGCGCCAGCAGCCAAGGGTTTGGGGGAAATCAGCCCCAGCATTTT. The chain couples TRBV4-1 to TRBJ1-5; D perhaps matches TRBD1 (5 bases). The V end was cut by 1 base, the J end by 4 bases, with 11 bases between. The CDR3 consists of 15 residues. Per germline, CDR1 MGHRA and CDR2 YSYEKL.

The rearrangement joins TRBV2 to TRBJ1-2, with 11 bases aligning to TRBD1. The V segment lost 9 bases and the J segment 9 bases; nucleotides outside the gene matches: 3. The germline V gene encodes CDR1 SNHLY and CDR2 FYNNEI. The CDR3 is 11 residues long. The CDR3 reads CARRDRGSYTF. The CDR3 DNA reads TGTGCCAGAAGGGACAGGGGGAGCTACACCTTC.

This chain joins TRBV6-1 and TRBJ1-2, with 8 bases aligning to TRBD1. Losses at the gene ends were 4 bases for V and 8 bases for J; bases not matched to a gene: 3. The germline V gene encodes CDR1 MNHNS and CDR2 SASEGT. This CDR3 has 12 amino acids. The CDR3 DNA reads as TGTGCCAGCAGTGCAGGGGGCGTCGGCTACACCTTC. Protein: CASSAGGVGYTF.

The rearrangement uses TRBV28 and TRBJ2-2; weak D call: TRBD2 (7 bases). Trimming removed 6 bases at V and 1 base at J, with 18 bases between. The CDR3 loop spans 17 amino acids. Germline V lookup: CDR1 MDHEN, CDR2 SYDVKM. The CDR3 nucleotides read TGTGCCAGCAGACCGGGGGGCGGGAGAGGGAACACCGGGGAGCTGTTTTTT. Encoded protein: CASRPGGGRGNTGELFF.

The genes are TRBV30 and TRBJ1-4; no clear D. The V and J ends lost 2 bases and 7 bases respectively, with 11 bases between them. In germline, CDR1 is GTSNPN, CDR2 SVGIG (reference sequence). The CDR3 is made up of 13 amino acids. CDR3 sequence (DNA): TGTGCCTGGAGTCTTGGAGGAACTGAAAAACTGTTTTTT. This encodes CAWSLGGTEKLFF.

This chain connects TRBV18 to TRBJ2-2, with D hard to call. Germline V lookup: CDR1 KGHSH, CDR2 LQKENI. Trimming stripped 0 bases from V and 2 bases from J, with 10 bases between. This CDR3 has 16 amino acids. CDR3 bases: TGTGCCAGCTCACCACCGGACGGGCGTAACACCGGGGAGCTGTTTTTT. It translates to CASSPPDGRNTGELFF.

This clone was seen a few times. The rearrangement links TRBV19 to TRBJ2-3, with 9 bases aligning to TRBD1. The V and J ends lost 7 bases and 1 base, in that order; junction bases with no gene match: 9. The CDR3 is 16 amino acids. Germline V lookup: CDR1 LNHDA, CDR2 SQIVND (reference sequence). The CDR3: CASNILRDRGTDTQYF. CDR3 bases: TGTGCCAGTAACATACTCCGGGACAGGGGCACAGATACGCAGTATTTT.

This chain joins TRBV15 and TRBJ2-7; TRBD2 might be the D (6 bases). In germline, CDR1 is LNHNV, CDR2 YYDKDF (reference sequence). The CDR3 contains 14 residues. V was shortened by 1 base and J by 3 bases, with 10 bases between the two germline ends. In DNA form, the CDR3 reads TGTGCCACCAGCAGAGTCGGCGGGATCTACGAGCAGTACTTC. Translation: CATSRVGGIYEQYF.

The chain joins TRBV6-5 to TRBJ1-1, with D hard to call. The ends were cut back, 4 bases at V and 1 base at J, with 10 bases in the middle. The CDR3 is 14 residues long. Germline V gene lookup returns CDR1 MNHEY and CDR2 SVGAGI. The CDR3 spells CASSSQAPNTEAFF. For the CDR3, the DNA is TGTGCCAGCAGTTCCCAGGCTCCGAACACTGAAGCTTTCTTT.

V is TRBV2 and J is TRBJ2-5; D not certain. Germline CDR1 SNHLY, CDR2 FYNNEI. This CDR3 has 14 amino acids. The V gene lost 6 bases and the J gene lost 0 bases, with 11 bases spanning the gap. The CDR3 DNA reads as TGTGCCAGCAGAGAGGACGCCAACCAAGAGACCCAGTACTTC. Translated, it gives CASREDANQETQYF. Full variable domain (missing parts from reference TRBV2 and TRBJ2-5): EPEVTQTPSHQVTQMGQEVILRCVPISNHLYFYWYRQILGQKVEFLVSFYNNEISEKSEIFDDQFSVERPDGSNFTLKIRSTKLEDSAMYFCASREDANQETQYFGPGTRLLVL.

This chain connects TRBV5-6 to TRBJ1-2, with a possible D match to TRBD1 (5 bases). The V and J ends lost 6 bases and 4 bases respectively, with 13 bases between them. Germline CDR1 reads SGHDT; CDR2 reads YYEEEE. There are 13 residues in the CDR3. The CDR3 loop reads CASISQDTYGYTF. As DNA, the CDR3 is TGTGCCAGCATCTCACAGGATACCTATGGCTACACCTTC.